The entry below gives a single T cell receptor (beta chain) sequence along with its context. This sample was taken from a study of CD8 T cells in Susac syndrome. Random hexamers were used to reverse transcribe an amount of about 0.5 to 1 ug RNA. It was immunoSEQ multiplex PCR that amplified TCR beta CDR3 across 54 Vbeta and 13 Jbeta. TCRdb reanalysed the immunoSEQ multiplex PCR reads using MiXCR and keeps one entry per CDR3 protein. The sample lists 250,000 to 300,000 distinct CDR3 sequences, roughly 84% occurring once. Sequencing of TCR beta covered CD8+ and CD4+ T cells obtained from blood. Germline CDR1 is SEHNR and CDR2 is FQNEAQ (reference sequence). The CDR3 totals 15 residues. Deletions cut 5 bases from V and 3 bases from J, with 16 bases between.

The rearrangement links TRBV7-9 to TRBJ2-5; D is possibly TRBD2 (5 bases). What was sequenced was CD8+ T cells from PBMCs. This TCR was recovered from a human donor with multiple sclerosis. CDR3 amino acids: CASSEWAGIKETQYF. CDR3 sequence (DNA): TGTGCCAGCAGCGAGTGGGCGGGTATTAAAGAGACCCAGTACTTC.